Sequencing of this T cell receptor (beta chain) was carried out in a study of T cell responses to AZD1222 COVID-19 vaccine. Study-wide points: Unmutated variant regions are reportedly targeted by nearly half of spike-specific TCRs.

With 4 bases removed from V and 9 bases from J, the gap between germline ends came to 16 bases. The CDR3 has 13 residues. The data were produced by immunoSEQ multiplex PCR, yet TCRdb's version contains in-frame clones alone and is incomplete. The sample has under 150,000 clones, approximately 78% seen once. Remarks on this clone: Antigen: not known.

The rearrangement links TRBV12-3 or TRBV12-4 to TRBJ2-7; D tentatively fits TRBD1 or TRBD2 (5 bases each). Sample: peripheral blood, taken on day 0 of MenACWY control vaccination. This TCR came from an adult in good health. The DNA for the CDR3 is TGTGCCAGCAGTTGGGGGATAGGGTTTGGGCAGTACTTC. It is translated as CASSWGIGFGQYF.